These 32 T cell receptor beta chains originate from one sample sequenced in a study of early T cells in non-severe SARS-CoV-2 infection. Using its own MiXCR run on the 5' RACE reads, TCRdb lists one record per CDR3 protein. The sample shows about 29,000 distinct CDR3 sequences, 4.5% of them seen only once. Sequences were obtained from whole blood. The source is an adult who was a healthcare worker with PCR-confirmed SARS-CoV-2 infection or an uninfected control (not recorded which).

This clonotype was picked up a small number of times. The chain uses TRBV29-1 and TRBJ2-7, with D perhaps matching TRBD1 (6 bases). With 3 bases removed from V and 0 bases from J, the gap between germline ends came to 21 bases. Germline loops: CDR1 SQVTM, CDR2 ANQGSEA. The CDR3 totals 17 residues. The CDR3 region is CSVETIGQSPFSYEQYF. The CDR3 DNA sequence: TGCAGCGTTGAGACCATTGGACAGTCGCCTTTCTCCTACGAGCAGTACTTC.

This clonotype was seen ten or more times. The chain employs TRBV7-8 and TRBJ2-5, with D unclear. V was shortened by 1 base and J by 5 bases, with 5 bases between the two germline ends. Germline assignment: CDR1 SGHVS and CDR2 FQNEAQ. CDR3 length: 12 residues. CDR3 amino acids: CASSLVRETQYF. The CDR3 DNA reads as TGTGCCAGCAGCTTAGTTCGGGAGACCCAGTACTTC.

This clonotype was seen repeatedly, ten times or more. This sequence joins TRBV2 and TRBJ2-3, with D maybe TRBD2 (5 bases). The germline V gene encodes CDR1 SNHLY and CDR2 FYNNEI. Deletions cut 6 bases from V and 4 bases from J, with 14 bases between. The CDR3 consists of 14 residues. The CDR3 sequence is CASSRDRQADTQYF. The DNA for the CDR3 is TGTGCCAGCAGCCGGGATCGCCAGGCAGATACGCAGTATTTT. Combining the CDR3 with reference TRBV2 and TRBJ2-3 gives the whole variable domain EPEVTQTPSHQVTQMGQEVILRCVPISNHLYFYWYRQILGQKVEFLVSFYNNEISEKSEIFDDQFSVERPDGSNFTLKIRSTKLEDSAMYFCASSRDRQADTQYFGPGTRLTVL.

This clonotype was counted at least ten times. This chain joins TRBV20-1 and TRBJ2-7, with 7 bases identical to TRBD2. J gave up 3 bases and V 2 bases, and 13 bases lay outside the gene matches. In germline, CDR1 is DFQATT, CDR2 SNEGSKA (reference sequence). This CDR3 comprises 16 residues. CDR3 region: CSARRPSGTLSYEQYF. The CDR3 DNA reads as TGCAGTGCTAGACGCCCTAGCGGCACCCTTAGCTACGAGCAGTACTTC.

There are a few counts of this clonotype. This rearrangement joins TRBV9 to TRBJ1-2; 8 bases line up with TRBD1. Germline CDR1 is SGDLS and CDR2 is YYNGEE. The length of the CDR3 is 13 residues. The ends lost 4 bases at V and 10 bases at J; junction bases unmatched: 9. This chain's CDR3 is CASSTGTGRTYTF. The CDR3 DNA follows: TGTGCCAGCAGCACGGGGACAGGTCGGACCTACACCTTC.

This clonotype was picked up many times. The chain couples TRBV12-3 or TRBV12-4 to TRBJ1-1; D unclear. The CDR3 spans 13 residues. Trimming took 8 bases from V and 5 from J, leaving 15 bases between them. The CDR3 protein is CASGKRVGTEAFF. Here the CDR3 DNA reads TGTGCCAGCGGGAAGCGAGTTGGAACTGAAGCTTTCTTT.

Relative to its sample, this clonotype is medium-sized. CDR3 sequence (DNA): TGCGCCAGCAGTGAACGGGAGGCCGGGGAGCTGTTTTTT. As protein: CASSEREAGELFF. V usage is TRBV10-1 and J usage is TRBJ2-2; 7 nucleotides align to TRBD2. After removal of 3 bases from V and 6 bases from J, the junction contained 1 base not matched to a gene. The CDR3 runs to 13 residues. From germline, CDR1 is WNHNN and CDR2 SYGVQD (reference sequence).

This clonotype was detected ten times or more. The CDR3 region has the DNA TGTGCCAGTAGTTCGGCAGGGGGCTTCCACGAGCAGTACTTC. Residues: CASSSAGGFHEQYF. The J gene is TRBJ2-7, the V gene TRBV19, with 8 bases that match TRBD1. The V gene's germline CDR1 is LNHDA and CDR2 SQIVND (reference sequence). The trim removed 5 bases at V and 5 bases at J, leaving 8 bases unmatched. This CDR3 comprises 14 residues.

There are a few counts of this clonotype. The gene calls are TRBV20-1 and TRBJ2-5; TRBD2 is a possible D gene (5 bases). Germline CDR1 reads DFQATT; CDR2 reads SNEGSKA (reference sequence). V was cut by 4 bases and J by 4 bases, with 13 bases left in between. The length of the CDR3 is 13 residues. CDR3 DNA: TGCAGTGCTACACTAGGAAGTCCAGAGACCCAGTACTTC. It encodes CSATLGSPETQYF.

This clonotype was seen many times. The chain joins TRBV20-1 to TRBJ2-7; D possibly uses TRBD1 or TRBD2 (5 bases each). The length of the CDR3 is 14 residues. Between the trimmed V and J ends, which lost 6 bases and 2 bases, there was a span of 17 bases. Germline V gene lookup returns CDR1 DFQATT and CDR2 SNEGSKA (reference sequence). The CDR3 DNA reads TGCAGTGCCCTCTACCGGGACGGAGCCTACGAGCAGTACTTC. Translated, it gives CSALYRDGAYEQYF.

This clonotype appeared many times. CDR3: CASSRDSRDQPQHF. The CDR3 bases are TGTGCCAGCAGCCGGGACAGCCGAGATCAGCCCCAGCATTTT. The rearrangement joins TRBV7-9 to TRBJ1-5; 7 nucleotides line up with TRBD1. Unmatched junction bases numbered 6, after V lost 5 bases and J lost 5 bases. The germline V gene encodes CDR1 SEHNR and CDR2 FQNEAQ (reference sequence). The CDR3 extends over 14 amino acids.

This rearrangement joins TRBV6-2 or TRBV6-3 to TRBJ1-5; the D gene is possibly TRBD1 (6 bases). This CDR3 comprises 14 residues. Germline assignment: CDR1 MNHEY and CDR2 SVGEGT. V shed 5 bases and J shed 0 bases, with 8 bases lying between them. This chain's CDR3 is CASSGQYSNQPQHF. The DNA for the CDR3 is TGTGCCAGCAGTGGACAGTATAGCAATCAGCCCCAGCATTTT.

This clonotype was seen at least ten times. In DNA form, the CDR3 reads TGTGCCTGGATTGGACCGAACTCCTATAATTCACCCCTCCACTTT. Translating gives CAWIGPNSYNSPLHF. This sequence joins TRBV30 and TRBJ1-6; no reliable D call. Per the germline V gene, CDR1 is GTSNPN and CDR2 is SVGIG (reference sequence). V dropped 4 bases and J dropped 0 bases, with 10 bases sitting between them. The CDR3 has 15 residues.

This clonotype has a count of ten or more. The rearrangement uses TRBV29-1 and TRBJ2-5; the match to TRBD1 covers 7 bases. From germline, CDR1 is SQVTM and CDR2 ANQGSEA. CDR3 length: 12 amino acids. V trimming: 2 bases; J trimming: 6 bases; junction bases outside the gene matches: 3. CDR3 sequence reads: CSVERGLKTQYF. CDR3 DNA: TGCAGCGTTGAAAGGGGGCTTAAGACCCAGTACTTC.

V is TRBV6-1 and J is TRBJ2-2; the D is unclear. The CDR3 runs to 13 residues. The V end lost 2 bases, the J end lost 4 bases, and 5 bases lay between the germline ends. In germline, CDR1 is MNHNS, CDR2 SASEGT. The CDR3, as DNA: TGTGCCAGCAGTGAACGGTCCACCGGGGAGCTGTTTTTT. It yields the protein CASSERSTGELFF.

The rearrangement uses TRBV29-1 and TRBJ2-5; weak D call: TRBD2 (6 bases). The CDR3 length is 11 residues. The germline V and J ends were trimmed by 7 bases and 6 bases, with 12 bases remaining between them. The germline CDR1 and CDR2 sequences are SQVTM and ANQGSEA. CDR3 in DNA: TGCAGCGGGGACTTCCTGAAGACCCAGTACTTC. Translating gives CSGDFLKTQYF.

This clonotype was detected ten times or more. The CDR3 coding sequence is TGTGCCAGCAGCGCAAGGGGAGAGACCCAGTACTTC. Its translation is CASSARGETQYF. This chain links TRBV7-8 with TRBJ2-5; possibly TRBD1 for D (5 bases). CDR3 size: 12 residues. The V gene lost 5 bases and the J gene lost 4 bases, with 8 bases spanning the gap. CDR1 is SGHVS, CDR2 FQNEAQ, per germline. Based on the CDR3 plus reference TRBV7-8 and TRBJ2-5, the full variable domain is GAGVSQSPRYKVAKRGQDVALRCDPISGHVSLFWYQQALGQGPEFLTYFQNEAQLDKSGLPSDRFFAERPEGSVSTLKIQRTQQEDSAVYLCASSARGETQYFGPGTRLLVL.

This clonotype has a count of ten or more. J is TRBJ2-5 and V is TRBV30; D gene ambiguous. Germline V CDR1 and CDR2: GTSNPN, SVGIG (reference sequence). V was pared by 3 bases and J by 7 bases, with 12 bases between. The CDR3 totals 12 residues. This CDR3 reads CAWRQPGGTQYF. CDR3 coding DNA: TGTGCCTGGAGACAGCCCGGTGGGACCCAGTACTTC. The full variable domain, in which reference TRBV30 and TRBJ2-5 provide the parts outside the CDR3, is SQTIHQWPATLVQPVGSPLSLECTVEGTSNPNLYWYRQAAGRGLQLLFYSVGIGQISSEVPQNLSASRPQDRQFILSSKKLLLSDSGFYLCAWRQPGGTQYFGPGTRLLVL.

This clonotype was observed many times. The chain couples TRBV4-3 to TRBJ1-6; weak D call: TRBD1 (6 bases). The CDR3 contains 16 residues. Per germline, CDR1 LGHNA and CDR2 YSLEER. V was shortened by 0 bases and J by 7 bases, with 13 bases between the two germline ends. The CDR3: CASSQEPGTTNSPLHF. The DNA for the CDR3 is TGCGCCAGCAGCCAAGAACCCGGGACAACCAATTCACCCCTCCACTTT.

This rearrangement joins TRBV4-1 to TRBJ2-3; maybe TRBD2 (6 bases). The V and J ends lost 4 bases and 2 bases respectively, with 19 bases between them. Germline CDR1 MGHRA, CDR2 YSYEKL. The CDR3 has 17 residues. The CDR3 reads CASSPFRGGAPTDTQYF. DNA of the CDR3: TGCGCCAGCAGCCCTTTTCGAGGCGGGGCCCCCACAGATACGCAGTATTTT.

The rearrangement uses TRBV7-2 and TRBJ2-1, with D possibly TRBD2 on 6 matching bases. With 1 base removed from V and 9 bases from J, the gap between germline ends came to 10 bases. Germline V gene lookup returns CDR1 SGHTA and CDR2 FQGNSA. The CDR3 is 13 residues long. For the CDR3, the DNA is TGTGCCAGCAGCTTAGTCACGGAGGGTGAGCAGTTCTTC. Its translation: CASSLVTEGEQFF.

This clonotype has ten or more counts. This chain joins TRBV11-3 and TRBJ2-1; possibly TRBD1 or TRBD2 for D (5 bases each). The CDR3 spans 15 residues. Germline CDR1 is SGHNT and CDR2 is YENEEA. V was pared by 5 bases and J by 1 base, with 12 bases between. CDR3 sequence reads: CASSPGRYSYNEQFF. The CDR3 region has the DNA TGTGCCAGCAGCCCGGGACGGTATTCCTACAATGAGCAGTTCTTC.

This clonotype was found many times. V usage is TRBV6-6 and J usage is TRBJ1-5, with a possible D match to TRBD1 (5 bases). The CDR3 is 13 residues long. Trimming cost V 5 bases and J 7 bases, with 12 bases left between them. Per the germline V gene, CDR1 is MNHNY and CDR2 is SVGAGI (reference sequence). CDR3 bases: TGTGCCAGCAGTGCGCAGACAGTCCAGCCCCAGCATTTT. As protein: CASSAQTVQPQHF.

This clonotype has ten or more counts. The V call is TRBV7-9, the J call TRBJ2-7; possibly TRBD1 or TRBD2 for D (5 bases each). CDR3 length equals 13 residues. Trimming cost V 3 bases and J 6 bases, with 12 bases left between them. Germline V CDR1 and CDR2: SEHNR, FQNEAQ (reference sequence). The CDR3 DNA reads TGTGCCAGCAGCTTGCTCGGGGCTACCGAGCAGTACTTC. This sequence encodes CASSLLGATEQYF.

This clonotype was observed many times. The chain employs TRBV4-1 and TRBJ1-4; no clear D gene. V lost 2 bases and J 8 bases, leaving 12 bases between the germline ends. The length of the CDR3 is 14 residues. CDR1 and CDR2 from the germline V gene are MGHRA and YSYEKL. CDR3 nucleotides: TGCGCCAGCAGCCAAATGGCCTCGGGAGAAAAACTGTTTTTT. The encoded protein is CASSQMASGEKLFF.

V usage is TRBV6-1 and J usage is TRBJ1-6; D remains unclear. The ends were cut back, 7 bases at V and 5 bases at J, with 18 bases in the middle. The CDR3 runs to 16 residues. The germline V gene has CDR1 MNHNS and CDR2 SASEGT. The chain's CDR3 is CASTLRGGTNNSPLHF. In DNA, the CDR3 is TGTGCCAGCACCCTTCGAGGAGGCACGAATAATTCACCCCTCCACTTT.

In DNA form, the CDR3 reads TGTGCCAGCTCGGGGCAGGATTACGAGCAGTACTTC. It encodes CASSGQDYEQYF. The rearrangement uses TRBV2 and TRBJ2-7, with D perhaps being TRBD1 or TRBD2 (5 bases each). The germline gives CDR1 SNHLY, CDR2 FYNNEI. The CDR3 has 12 amino acids. Trimming shortened V by 8 bases and J by 4 bases, and 12 bases separated the two germline ends.

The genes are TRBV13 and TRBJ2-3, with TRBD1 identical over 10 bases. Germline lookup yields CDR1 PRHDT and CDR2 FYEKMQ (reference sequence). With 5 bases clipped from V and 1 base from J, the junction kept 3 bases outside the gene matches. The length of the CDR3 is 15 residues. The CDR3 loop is CASSTGTGGTDTQYF. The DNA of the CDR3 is TGTGCCAGCAGCACCGGGACAGGGGGCACAGATACGCAGTATTTT.

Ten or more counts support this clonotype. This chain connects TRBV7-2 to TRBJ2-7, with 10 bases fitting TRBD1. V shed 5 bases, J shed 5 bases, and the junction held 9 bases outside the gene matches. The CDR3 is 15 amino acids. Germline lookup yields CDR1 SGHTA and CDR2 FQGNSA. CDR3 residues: CASSQTGTGDHEQYF. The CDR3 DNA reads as TGTGCCAGCAGCCAAACCGGGACAGGGGATCACGAGCAGTACTTC.

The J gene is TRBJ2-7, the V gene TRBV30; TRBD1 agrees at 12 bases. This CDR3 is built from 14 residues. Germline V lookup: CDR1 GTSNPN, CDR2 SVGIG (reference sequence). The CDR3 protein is CAMDWGQGADEQYF. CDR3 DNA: TGTGCTATGGACTGGGGACAGGGGGCCGACGAGCAGTACTTC.

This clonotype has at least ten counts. The CDR3: CASGLNPYNEQFF. The DNA of the CDR3 is TGTGCTAGTGGTTTGAATCCCTACAATGAGCAGTTCTTC. The V and J genes are TRBV12-5 and TRBJ2-1; D ambiguous. V was shortened by 2 bases and J by 2 bases, with 4 bases between the two germline ends. Germline-derived CDR1 and CDR2 are LGHNT and FRNRAP. The CDR3 has 13 amino acids.

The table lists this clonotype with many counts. The CDR3 nucleotides are TGTGCCAGCAGTGACAAGCGGACAGTCTTTTTACAAGAGACCCAGTACTTC. Residues: CASSDKRTVFLQETQYF. The rearrangement uses TRBV2 and TRBJ2-5; D perhaps matches TRBD1 (6 bases). The CDR3 is made up of 17 amino acids. The ends were cut back, 3 bases at V and 2 bases at J, with 19 bases in the middle. CDR1 and CDR2 (germline): SNHLY, FYNNEI.